This T cell receptor beta chain was documented in a study of T cell repertoires in cytomegalovirus infection. Whole-study context: Based on public TCR beta signatures, there were indications of CMV infection and of a matching HLA type.

The germline gives CDR1 SEHNR, CDR2 FQNEAQ (reference sequence). Losses at the gene ends were 5 bases for V and 0 bases for J; bases not matched to a gene: 5. This CDR3 spans 16 amino acids. TCRdb called the reads again in MiXCR, with one record for every CDR3 protein. The table records a few hundred thousand distinct CDR3 sequences, roughly 34% of them present only once. This clonotype was recorded at least ten times. Its antigen is as yet unknown. Study outcomes and limitations: Dominating the ex vivo response were TCR beta clonotypes that were CMV-specific and HLA-C-restricted. Carriers of CMV plus the relevant HLA were identified by cumulative public TCR beta family frequency.

The rearrangement links TRBV7-9 to TRBJ2-5; 11 positions match TRBD2. This TCR was sampled from a human donor in good health (CMV status not recorded). Some clones in this sample may be carry-over from other donors' samples. Here the sequenced sample was cultured PBMCs, taken from culture after CMV antigen stimulation. The CDR3 region has the DNA TGTGCCAGCAGCATCGGGACTAGCGGCTACCAAGAGACCCAGTACTTC. This codes for CASSIGTSGYQETQYF.